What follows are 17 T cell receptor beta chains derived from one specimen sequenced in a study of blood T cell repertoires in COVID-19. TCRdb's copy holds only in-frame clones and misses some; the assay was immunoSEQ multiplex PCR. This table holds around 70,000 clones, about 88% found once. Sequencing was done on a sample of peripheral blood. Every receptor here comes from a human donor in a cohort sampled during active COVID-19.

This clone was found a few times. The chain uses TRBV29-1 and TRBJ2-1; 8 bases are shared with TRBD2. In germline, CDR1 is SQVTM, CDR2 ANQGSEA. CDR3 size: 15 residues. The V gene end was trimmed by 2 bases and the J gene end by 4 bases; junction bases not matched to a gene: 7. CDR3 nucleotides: TGCAGCGTTGAATGGAGTAGCGGGGCTTACAATGAGCAGTTCTTC. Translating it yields CSVEWSSGAYNEQFF.

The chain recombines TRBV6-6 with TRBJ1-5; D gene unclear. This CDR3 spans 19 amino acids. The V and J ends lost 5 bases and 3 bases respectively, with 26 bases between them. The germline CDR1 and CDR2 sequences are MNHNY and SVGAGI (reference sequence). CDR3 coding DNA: TGTGCCAGCAGTCCCCTTTTCACACAATCTGGTTTCCCCAATCAGCCCCAGCATTTT. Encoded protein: CASSPLFTQSGFPNQPQHF.

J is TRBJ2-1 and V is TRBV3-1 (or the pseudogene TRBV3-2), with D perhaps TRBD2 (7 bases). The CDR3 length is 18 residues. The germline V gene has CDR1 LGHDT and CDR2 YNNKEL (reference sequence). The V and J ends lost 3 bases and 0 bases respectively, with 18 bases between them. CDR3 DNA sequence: TGTGCCAGCAGCCACAAGCTGGGGGCTAGCGGCTCCTACAATGAGCAGTTCTTC. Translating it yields CASSHKLGASGSYNEQFF.

CDR3 sequence reads: CASSLAWGVRYEQYF. The DNA for the CDR3 is TGTGCCAGCAGTTTAGCCTGGGGGGTTAGGTACGAGCAGTACTTC. This chain connects TRBV28 to TRBJ2-7; D perhaps matches TRBD2 (6 bases). Germline CDR1 MDHEN, CDR2 SYDVKM. There are 15 residues in the CDR3. Trimming removed 2 bases at V and 4 bases at J, with 15 bases between.

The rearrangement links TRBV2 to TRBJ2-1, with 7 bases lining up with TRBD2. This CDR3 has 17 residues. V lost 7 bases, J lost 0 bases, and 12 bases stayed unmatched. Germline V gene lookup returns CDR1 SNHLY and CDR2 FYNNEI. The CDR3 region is CASTSSPAGSSYNEQFF. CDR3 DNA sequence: TGTGCCAGCACGAGTTCGCCAGCGGGGAGCTCCTACAATGAGCAGTTCTTC.

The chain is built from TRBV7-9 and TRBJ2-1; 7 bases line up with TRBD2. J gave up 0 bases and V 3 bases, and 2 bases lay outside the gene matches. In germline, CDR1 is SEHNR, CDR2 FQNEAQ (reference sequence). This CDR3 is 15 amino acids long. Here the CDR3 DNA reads TGTGCCAGCAGCTTCGGCGGGGGCTCCTACAATGAGCAGTTCTTC. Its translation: CASSFGGGSYNEQFF. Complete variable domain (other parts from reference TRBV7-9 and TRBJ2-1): DTGVSQNPRHKITKRGQNVTFRCDPISEHNRLYWYRQTLGQGPEFLTYFQNEAQLEKSRLLSDRFSAERPKGSFSTLEIQRTEQGDSAMYLCASSFGGGSYNEQFFGPGTRLTVL.

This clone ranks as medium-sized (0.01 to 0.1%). CDR3 residues: CASSNPRDRGNQPQHF. CDR3 in DNA: TGTGCCAGCAGCAATCCCCGGGACAGGGGCAATCAGCCCCAGCATTTT. This chain links TRBV21-1 with TRBJ1-5; TRBD1, the D gene given by the table, was not confirmed from the DNA. TRBV21-1 is a recognized pseudogene. The CDR3 length is 16 residues.

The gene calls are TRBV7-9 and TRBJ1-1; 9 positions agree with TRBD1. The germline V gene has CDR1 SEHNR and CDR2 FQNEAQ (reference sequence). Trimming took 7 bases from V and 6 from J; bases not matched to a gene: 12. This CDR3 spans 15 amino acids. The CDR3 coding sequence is TGTGCCAGCATCGGATCCGGGACAGGGTGGGCTGAAGCTTTCTTT. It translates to CASIGSGTGWAEAFF.

The CDR3 nucleotides are TGTGCCAGCAGCTACCTAGCGGTCTCCTACAATGAGCAGTTCTTC. Encoded protein: CASSYLAVSYNEQFF. The chain is built from TRBV11-3 and TRBJ2-1, with TRBD2 matching 7 bases. The CDR3 has 15 residues. Germline loops: CDR1 SGHNT, CDR2 YENEEA. V dropped 4 bases and J dropped 0; count of bases not matched to a gene: 3.

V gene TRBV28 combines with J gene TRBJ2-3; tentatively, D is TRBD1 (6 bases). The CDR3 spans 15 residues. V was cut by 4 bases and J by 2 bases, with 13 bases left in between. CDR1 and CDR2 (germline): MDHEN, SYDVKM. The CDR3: CASSYRDPNTDTQYF. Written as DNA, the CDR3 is TGTGCCAGCAGTTACAGGGACCCTAACACAGATACGCAGTATTTT.

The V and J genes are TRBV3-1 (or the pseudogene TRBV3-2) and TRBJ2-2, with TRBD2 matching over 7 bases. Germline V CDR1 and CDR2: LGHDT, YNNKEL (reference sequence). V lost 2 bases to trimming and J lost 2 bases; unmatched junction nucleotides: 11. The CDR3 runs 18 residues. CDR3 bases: TGTGCCAGCAGCCAACCCGCCTGGGGACTAACTAACACCGGGGAGCTGTTTTTT. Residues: CASSQPAWGLTNTGELFF.

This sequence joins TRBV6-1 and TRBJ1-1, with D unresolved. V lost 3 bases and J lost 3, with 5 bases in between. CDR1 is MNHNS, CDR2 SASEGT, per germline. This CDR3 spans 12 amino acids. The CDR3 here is CASSEEDTEAFF. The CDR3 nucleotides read TGTGCCAGCAGTGAGGAGGACACTGAAGCTTTCTTT.

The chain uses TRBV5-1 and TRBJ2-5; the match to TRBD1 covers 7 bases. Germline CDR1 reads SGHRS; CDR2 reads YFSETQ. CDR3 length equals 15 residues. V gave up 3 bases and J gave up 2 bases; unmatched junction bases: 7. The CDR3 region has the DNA TGCGCCAGCAGCTCGACAGGGCCAAGACAAGAGACCCAGTACTTC. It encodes CASSSTGPRQETQYF.

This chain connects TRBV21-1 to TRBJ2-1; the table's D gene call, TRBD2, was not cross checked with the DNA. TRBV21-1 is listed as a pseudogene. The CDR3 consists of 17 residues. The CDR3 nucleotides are TGTGCCAGCAGCAAATACTTCACCGGGACTAGGTGCAATGAGCAGTTCTTC. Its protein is CASSKYFTGTRCNEQFF.

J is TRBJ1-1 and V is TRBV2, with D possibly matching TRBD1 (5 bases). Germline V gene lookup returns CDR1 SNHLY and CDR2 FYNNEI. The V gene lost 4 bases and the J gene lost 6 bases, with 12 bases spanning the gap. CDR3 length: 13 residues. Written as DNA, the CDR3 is TGTGCCAGCAGTGGACACGGAGGGGCTGAAGCTTTCTTT. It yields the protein CASSGHGGAEAFF.

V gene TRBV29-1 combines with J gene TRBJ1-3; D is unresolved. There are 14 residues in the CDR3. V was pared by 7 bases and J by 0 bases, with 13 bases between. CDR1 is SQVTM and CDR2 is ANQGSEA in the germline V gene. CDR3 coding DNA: TGCAGCGCCAGCGGACCGAGCTCTGGAAACACCATATATTTT. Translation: CSASGPSSGNTIYF. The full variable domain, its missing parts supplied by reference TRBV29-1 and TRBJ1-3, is SAVISQKPSRDICQRGTSLTIQCQVDSQVTMMFWYRQQPGQSLTLIATANQGSEATYESGFVIDKFPISRPNLTFSTLTVSNMSPEDSSIYLCSASGPSSGNTIYFGEGSWLTVV.

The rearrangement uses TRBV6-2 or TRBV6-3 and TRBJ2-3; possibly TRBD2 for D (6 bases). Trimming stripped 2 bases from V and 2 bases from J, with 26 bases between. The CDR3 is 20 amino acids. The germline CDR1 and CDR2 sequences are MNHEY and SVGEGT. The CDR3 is CASSYPPGSGWERSTDTQYF. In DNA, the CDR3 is TGTGCCAGCAGTTACCCCCCGGGTAGCGGTTGGGAACGCTCCACAGATACGCAGTATTTT.